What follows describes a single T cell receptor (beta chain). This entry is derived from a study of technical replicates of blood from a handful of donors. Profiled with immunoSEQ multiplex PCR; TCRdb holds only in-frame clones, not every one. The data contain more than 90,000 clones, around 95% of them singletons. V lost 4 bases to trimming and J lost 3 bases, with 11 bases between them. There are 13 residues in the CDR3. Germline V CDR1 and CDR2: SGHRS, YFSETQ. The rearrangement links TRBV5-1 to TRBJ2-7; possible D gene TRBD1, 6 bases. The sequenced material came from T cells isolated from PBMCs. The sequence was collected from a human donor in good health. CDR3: CASSTIQGYEQYF. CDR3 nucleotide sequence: TGCGCCAGCAGCACCATACAGGGCTACGAGCAGTACTTC.